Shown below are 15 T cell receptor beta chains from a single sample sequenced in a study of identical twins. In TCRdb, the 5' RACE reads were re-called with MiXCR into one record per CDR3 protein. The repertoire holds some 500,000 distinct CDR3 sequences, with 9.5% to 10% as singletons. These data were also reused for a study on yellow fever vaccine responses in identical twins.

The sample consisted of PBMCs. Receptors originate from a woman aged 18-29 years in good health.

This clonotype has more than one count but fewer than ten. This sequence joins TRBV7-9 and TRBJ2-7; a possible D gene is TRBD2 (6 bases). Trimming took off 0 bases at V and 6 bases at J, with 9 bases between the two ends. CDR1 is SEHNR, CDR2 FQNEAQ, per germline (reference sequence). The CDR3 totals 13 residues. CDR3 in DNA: TGTGCCAGCAGCTTAGCCGGGAGTAGCGAGCAGTACTTC. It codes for CASSLAGSSEQYF.

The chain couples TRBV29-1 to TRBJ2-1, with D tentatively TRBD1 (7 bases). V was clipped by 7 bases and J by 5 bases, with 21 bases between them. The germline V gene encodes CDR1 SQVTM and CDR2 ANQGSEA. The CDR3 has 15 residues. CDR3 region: CSAPSGDSPHNEQFF. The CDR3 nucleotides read TGCAGCGCTCCCTCGGGGGACAGCCCTCACAATGAGCAGTTCTTC.

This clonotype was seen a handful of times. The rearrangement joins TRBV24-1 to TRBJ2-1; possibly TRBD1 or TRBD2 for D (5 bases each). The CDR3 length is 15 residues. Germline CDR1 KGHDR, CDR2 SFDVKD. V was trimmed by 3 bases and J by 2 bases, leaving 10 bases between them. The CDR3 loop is CATSDRDGTYNEQFF. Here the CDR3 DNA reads TGTGCCACCAGTGATCGGGACGGCACCTACAATGAGCAGTTCTTC.

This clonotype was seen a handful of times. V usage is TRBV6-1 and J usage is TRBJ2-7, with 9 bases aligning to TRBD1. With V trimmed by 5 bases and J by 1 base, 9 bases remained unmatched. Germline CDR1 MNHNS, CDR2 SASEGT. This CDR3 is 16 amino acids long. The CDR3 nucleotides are TGTGCCAGCAGTCCCACGGGACAGGGCTCTTCCTACGAGCAGTACTTC. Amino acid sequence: CASSPTGQGSSYEQYF.

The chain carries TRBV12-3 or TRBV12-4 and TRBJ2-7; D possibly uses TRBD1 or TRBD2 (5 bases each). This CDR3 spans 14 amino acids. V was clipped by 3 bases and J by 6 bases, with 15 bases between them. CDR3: CASSLGTGEPEQYF. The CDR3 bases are TGTGCCAGCAGTTTGGGGACCGGGGAGCCCGAGCAGTACTTC.

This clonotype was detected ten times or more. This CDR3 is CASSNSGGNTEAFF. The CDR3 bases are TGCGCCAGCAGCAATTCAGGGGGGAACACTGAAGCTTTCTTT. V is TRBV5-1 and J is TRBJ1-1; 7 bases line up with TRBD1. Germline assignment: CDR1 SGHRS and CDR2 YFSETQ. J was trimmed by 1 base and V by 4 bases; bases with no gene match: 4. This CDR3 is built from 14 residues.

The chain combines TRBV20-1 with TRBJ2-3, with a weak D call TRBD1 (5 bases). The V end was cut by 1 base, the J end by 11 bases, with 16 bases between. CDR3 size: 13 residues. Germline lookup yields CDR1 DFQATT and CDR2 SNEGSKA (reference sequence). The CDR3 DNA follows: TGCAGTGCTAGAGGGATCCAGGGAAAAAAGCAGTATTTT. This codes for CSARGIQGKKQYF.

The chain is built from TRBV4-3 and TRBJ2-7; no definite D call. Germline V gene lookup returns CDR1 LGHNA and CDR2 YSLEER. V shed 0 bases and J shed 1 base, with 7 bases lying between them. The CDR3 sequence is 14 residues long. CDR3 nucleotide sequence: TGCGCCAGCAGCCAAGAAGTAACATCCTACGAGCAGTACTTC. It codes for CASSQEVTSYEQYF.

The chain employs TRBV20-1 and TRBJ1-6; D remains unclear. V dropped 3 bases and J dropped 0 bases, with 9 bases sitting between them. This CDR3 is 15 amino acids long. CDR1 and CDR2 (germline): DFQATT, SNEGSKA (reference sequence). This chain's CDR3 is CSASDGGSYNSPLHF. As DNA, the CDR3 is TGCAGTGCTAGTGACGGCGGCTCCTATAATTCACCCCTCCACTTT.

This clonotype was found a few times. This CDR3 is CASSQVWTGVYEQYF. CDR3 DNA sequence: TGCGCCAGCAGCCAAGTTTGGACGGGGGTCTACGAGCAGTACTTC. The chain joins TRBV4-3 to TRBJ2-7; D is possibly TRBD2 (6 bases). Germline assignment: CDR1 LGHNA and CDR2 YSLEER. With 1 base removed from V and 3 bases from J, the gap between germline ends came to 13 bases. The CDR3 consists of 15 residues.

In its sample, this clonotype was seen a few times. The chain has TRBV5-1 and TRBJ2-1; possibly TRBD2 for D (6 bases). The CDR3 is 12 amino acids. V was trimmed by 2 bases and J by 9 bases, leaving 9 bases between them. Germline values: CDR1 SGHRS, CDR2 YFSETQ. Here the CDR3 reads CASSFLATEQFF. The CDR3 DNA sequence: TGCGCCAGCAGCTTCCTAGCGACTGAGCAGTTCTTC.

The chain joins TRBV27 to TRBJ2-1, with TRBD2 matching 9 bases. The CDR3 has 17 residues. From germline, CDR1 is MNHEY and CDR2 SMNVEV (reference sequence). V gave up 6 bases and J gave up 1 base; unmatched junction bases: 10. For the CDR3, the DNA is TGTGCCAGCAGAACTATGGGACTAGCCGATTCCTACAATGAGCAGTTCTTC. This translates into CASRTMGLADSYNEQFF.

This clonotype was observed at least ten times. CDR3 sequence reads: CASSRGPRGDDTQYF. The CDR3 nucleotides are TGTGCCAGCAGCCGGGGACCCAGAGGGGATGATACGCAGTATTTT. The chain recombines TRBV4-2 with TRBJ2-3; the D call may be TRBD1 or TRBD2 (5 bases each). From germline, CDR1 is LGHNA and CDR2 YNFKEQ. The CDR3 extends over 15 amino acids. The V gene lost 4 bases and the J gene lost 6 bases, with 17 bases spanning the gap.

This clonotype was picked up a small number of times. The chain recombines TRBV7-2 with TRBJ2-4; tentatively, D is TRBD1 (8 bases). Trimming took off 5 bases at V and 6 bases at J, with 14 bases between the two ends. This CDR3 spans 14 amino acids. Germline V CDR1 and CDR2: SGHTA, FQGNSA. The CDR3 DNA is TGTGCCAGCAGCCAGACAGGGGAGGGAAACATTCAGTACTTC. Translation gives CASSQTGEGNIQYF.

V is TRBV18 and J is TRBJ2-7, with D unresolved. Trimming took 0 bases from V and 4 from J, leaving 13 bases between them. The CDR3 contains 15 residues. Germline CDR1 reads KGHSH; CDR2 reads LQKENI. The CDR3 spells CASSPPSKTIYEQYF. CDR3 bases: TGTGCCAGCTCACCACCGTCTAAAACCATATACGAGCAGTACTTC.